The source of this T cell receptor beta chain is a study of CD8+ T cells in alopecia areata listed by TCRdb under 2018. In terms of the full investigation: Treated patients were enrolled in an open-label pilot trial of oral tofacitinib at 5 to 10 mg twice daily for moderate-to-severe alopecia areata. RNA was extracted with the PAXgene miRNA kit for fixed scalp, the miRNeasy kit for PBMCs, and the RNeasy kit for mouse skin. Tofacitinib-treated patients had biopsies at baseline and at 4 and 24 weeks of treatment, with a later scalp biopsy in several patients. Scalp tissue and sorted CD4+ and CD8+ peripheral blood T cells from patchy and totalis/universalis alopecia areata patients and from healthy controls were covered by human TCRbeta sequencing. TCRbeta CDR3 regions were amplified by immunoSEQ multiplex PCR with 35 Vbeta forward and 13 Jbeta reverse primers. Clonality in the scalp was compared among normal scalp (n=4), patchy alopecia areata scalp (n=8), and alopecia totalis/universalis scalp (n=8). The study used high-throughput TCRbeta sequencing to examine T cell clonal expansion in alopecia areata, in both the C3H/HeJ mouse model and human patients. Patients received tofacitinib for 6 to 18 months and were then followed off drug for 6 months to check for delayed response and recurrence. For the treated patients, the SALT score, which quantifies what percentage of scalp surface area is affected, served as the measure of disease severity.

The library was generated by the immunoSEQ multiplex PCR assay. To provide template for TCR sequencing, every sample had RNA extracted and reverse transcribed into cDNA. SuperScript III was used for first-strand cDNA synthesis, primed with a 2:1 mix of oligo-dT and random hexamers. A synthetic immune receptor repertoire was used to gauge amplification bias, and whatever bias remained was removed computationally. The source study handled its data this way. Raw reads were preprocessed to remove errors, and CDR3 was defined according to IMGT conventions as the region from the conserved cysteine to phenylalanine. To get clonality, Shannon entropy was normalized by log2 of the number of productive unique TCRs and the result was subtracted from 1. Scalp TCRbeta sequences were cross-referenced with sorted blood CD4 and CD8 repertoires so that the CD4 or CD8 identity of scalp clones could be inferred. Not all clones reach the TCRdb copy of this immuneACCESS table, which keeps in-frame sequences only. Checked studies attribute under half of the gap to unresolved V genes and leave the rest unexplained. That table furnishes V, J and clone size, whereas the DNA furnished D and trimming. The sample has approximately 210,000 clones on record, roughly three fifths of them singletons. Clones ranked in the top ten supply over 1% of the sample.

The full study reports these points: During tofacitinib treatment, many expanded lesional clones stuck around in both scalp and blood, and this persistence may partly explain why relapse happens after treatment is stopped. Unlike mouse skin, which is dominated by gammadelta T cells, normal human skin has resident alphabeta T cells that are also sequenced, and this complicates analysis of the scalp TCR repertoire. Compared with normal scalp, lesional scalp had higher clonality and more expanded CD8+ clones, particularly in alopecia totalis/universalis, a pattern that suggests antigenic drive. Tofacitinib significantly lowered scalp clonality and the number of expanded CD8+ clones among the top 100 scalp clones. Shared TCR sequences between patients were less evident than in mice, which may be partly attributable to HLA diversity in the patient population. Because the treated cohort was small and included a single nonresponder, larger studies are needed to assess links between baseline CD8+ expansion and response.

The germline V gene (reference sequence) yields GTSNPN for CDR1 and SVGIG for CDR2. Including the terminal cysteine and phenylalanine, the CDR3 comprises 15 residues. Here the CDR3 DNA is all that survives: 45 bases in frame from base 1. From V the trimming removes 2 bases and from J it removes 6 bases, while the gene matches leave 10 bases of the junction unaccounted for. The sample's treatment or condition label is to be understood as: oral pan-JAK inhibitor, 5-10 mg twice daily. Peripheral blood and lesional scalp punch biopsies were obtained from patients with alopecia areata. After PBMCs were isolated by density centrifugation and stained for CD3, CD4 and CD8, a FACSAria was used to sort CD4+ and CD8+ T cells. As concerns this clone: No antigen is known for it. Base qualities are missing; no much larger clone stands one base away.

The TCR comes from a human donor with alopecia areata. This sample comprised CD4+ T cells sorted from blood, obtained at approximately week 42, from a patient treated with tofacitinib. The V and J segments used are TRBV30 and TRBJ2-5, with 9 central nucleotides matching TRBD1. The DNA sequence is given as TGTGCCTGGAGTCCCATCGGAGGACAGGGGAAGACCCAGTACTTC. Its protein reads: CAWSPIGGQGKTQYF.